This T cell receptor beta chain is drawn from a study of spatial heterogeneity in lung cancer. Study-wide results and limits: Higher tumor mutation counts went along with higher counts of expanded intratumoral alpha and beta TCRs.

The ends were cut back, 6 bases at V and 3 bases at J, with 24 bases in the middle. Germline loops: CDR1 MNHEY, CDR2 SVGAGI. The CDR3 spans 17 residues. This clonotype was observed many times. Its target is not known. Time point indicated: sample taken at primary tumor resection. TCRdb re-called the 5' RACE reads with MiXCR, one entry per CDR3 protein. The data contain some 23,000 distinct CDR3 sequences, 5% to 7.5% of them singletons. Sample: lung tumor tissue, taken at surgery. This TCR came from a male donor with early-stage non-small cell lung cancer. The rearrangement links TRBV6-5 to TRBJ2-7; D perhaps matches TRBD1 (7 bases). Here the CDR3 DNA reads TGTGCCAGCAGCCTACTCGGGGGCGGGGACAGCCACTACGAGCAGTACTTC. This sequence encodes CASSLLGGGDSHYEQYF.